Below are 12 T cell receptor beta chains sequenced from a single sample in a study of Tregs in tolerant kidney transplant recipients. Assay used: immunoSEQ multiplex PCR; TCRdb lists only in-frame clones, some missing. The sample lists about 83,000 clones; nearly 98% were seen once. The sample in question was CD4+ T cells from blood, obtained before the transplant. Every receptor here comes from a human donor who received a combined kidney and bone marrow transplant.

Comments on this clone: Additional DNA sequences in this sample encode the identical CDR3. The V call is TRBV5-1, the J call TRBJ2-7; 7 bases align to TRBD2. With V trimmed by 0 bases and J by 3 bases, 3 bases remained unmatched. CDR3 size: 14 residues. The germline V gene encodes CDR1 SGHRS and CDR2 YFSETQ. CDR3 sequence reads: CASSLGGEGYEQYF. The DNA of the CDR3 is TGCGCCAGCAGCTTGGGGGGGGAGGGCTACGAGCAGTACTTC. The whole variable domain, remainder taken from reference TRBV5-1 and TRBJ2-7, is KAGVTQTPRYLIKTRGQQVTLSCSPISGHRSVSWYQQTPGQGLQFLFEYFSETQRNKGNFPGRFSGRQFSNSRSEMNVSTLELGDSALYLCASSLGGEGYEQYFGPGTRLTVT.

The CDR3 DNA is TGTGCCAGCAGTTATACGGATTCACCCCTCCACTTT. It specifies CASSYTDSPLHF. The chain employs TRBV6-5 and TRBJ1-6; no clear D gene. The V end was cut by 3 bases, the J end by 8 bases, with 5 bases between. Germline V lookup: CDR1 MNHEY, CDR2 SVGAGI. The CDR3 is 12 amino acids.

V is TRBV19 and J is TRBJ1-3; D uncertain. CDR1 LNHDA and CDR2 SQIVND come from the germline V gene (reference sequence). Trimming left V 3 bases short and J 3 bases short, with 12 bases between. The CDR3 spans 15 residues. This CDR3 reads CASSIDRGYGNTIYF. The CDR3 DNA sequence: TGTGCCAGTAGTATCGATCGGGGTTATGGAAACACCATATATTTT. Supplemented by reference TRBV19 and TRBJ1-3, the full variable domain reads DGGITQSPKYLFRKEGQNVTLSCEQNLNHDAMYWYRQDPGQGLRLIYYSQIVNDFQKGDIAEGYSVSREKKESFPLTVTSAQKNPTAFYLCASSIDRGYGNTIYFGEGSWLTVV.

J is TRBJ1-6 and V is TRBV4-2; D is undetermined. Germline CDR1 and CDR2: LGHNA and YNFKEQ. Trimming cost V 0 bases and J 1 base, with 13 bases left between them. This CDR3 is 18 amino acids long. This CDR3 reads CASSQEQQSWSYNSPLHF. The CDR3 region has the DNA TGTGCCAGCAGCCAAGAACAGCAGAGTTGGTCCTATAATTCACCCCTCCACTTT.

The rearrangement joins TRBV7-2 to TRBJ2-7; possibly TRBD1 for D (6 bases). Germline CDR1 and CDR2: SGHTA and FQGNSA. The CDR3 loop spans 14 amino acids. Trimming removed 2 bases from V and 3 bases from J, with 11 bases in between. The CDR3 spells CASSLQQGGYEQYF. The CDR3 nucleotides read TGTGCCAGCAGCTTACAACAGGGTGGCTACGAGCAGTACTTC.

The V call is TRBV7-6, the J call TRBJ2-2; TRBD1 might be the D (6 bases). Germline V CDR1 and CDR2: SGHVS, FNYEAQ. Trimming pared 3 bases from V and 0 bases from J, leaving 11 bases between. CDR3 length equals 16 residues. Here the CDR3 DNA reads TGTGCCAGCAGCTTTGGACAGTCGCCGAACACCGGGGAGCTGTTTTTT. Protein sequence: CASSFGQSPNTGELFF.

The chain has TRBV25-1 and TRBJ2-7, with D tentatively TRBD1 (6 bases). The V gene's germline CDR1 is MGHDK and CDR2 SYGVNS. V gave up 5 bases and J gave up 12 bases, with 14 bases separating them. The CDR3 has 11 residues. The CDR3 here is CASSRQASLYF. CDR3 nucleotides: TGTGCCAGCAGTAGACAGGCTTCACTGTACTTC.

With regard to this clone: Within the sample, other DNA sequences also encode this same CDR3. The CDR3 DNA follows: TGTGCCAGCAGCTTAGCGGGGGGGCGAGAGACCCAGTACTTC. This gives the protein CASSLAGGRETQYF. V usage is TRBV7-9 and J usage is TRBJ2-5; a possible D gene is TRBD2 (7 bases). Deletions cut 0 bases from V and 4 bases from J, with 9 bases between. The CDR3 has 14 amino acids. The germline V gene encodes CDR1 SEHNR and CDR2 FQNEAQ (reference sequence).

This chain connects TRBV11-1 to TRBJ2-2, with 8 bases matching TRBD1. Germline-derived CDR1 and CDR2 are SGHAT and FQDESV (reference sequence). This CDR3 has 16 residues. V gave up 8 bases and J gave up 6 bases; unmatched junction bases: 14. The CDR3 is CASAPRQGNYAGELFF. Here the CDR3 DNA reads TGTGCCAGCGCCCCTCGACAGGGGAATTATGCCGGGGAGCTGTTTTTT.

The chain couples TRBV6-5 to TRBJ1-2; D remains unclear. V shed 2 bases and J shed 4 bases, with 8 bases lying between them. This CDR3 region has 13 residues. Per the germline V gene, CDR1 is MNHEY and CDR2 is SVGAGI. CDR3 sequence: CASSYGPIYGYTF. In DNA form, the CDR3 reads TGTGCCAGCAGTTACGGGCCGATCTATGGCTACACCTTC.

This rearrangement joins TRBV5-1 to TRBJ2-7; TRBD2 matches 11 bases. V lost 4 bases to trimming and J lost 5 bases; unmatched junction nucleotides: 5. The germline CDR1 and CDR2 sequences are SGHRS and YFSETQ. CDR3 size: 14 residues. This chain's CDR3 is CASSPLAGANEQYF. In DNA, the CDR3 is TGCGCCAGCAGCCCACTAGCGGGAGCGAACGAGCAGTACTTC.

A single count supports this clone. This sequence joins TRBV7-3 and TRBJ2-1, with D perhaps matching TRBD2 (5 bases). The V gene lost 1 base and the J gene lost 1 base, with 11 bases spanning the gap. Germline-derived CDR1 and CDR2 are SGHTA and FQGTGA. The CDR3 length is 16 residues. CDR3 bases: TGTGCCAGCAGCTTAAGGTTCCTAGCATCCTACAATGAGCAGTTCTTC. This gives the protein CASSLRFLASYNEQFF.